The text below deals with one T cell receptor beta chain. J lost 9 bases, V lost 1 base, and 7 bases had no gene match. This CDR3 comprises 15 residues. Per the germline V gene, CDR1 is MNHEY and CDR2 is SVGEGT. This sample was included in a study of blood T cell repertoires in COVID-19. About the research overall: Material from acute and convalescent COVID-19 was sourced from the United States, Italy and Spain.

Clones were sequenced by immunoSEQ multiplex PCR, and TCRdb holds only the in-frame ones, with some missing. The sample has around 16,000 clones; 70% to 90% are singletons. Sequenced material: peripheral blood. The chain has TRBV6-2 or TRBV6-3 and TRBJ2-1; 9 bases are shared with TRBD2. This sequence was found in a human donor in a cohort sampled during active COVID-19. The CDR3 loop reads CASSYYGGGAGEQFF. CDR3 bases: TGTGCCAGCAGTTACTACGGCGGGGGGGCCGGTGAGCAGTTCTTC.